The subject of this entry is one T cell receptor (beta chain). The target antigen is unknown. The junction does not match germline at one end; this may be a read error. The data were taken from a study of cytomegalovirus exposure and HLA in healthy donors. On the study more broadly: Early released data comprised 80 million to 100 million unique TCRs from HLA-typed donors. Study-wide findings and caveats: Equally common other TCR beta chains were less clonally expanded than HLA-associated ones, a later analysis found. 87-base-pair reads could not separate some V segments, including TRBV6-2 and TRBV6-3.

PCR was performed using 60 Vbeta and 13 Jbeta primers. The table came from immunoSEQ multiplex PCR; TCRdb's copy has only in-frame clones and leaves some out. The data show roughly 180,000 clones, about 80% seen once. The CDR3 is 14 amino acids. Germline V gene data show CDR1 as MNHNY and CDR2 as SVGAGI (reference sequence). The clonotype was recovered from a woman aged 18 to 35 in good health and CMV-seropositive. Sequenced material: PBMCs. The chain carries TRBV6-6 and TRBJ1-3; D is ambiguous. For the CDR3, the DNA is TGTGCCAGCAGACCTTCGGGTGGTGGAGACACCATATATTTT. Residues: CASRPSGGGDTIYF.